The source of this T cell receptor (beta chain) is a study of T-cell reconstitution after alpha-beta-depleted transplantation in children. Preparation of the TCRbeta library used unique molecular identifiers. Using its own MiXCR run on the PCR reads, TCRdb lists one record per CDR3 protein. The sample contains about 500,000 distinct CDR3 sequences, roughly 10% of which appear only once. The sequence was collected from a female patient aged 2-10 years who had a stem cell transplant for aplastic anemia, so the T cells may come from the graft donor. Sequencing was performed on PBMCs, mostly from graft donor cells, taken 180 days after TCRalphabeta/CD19-depleted stem cell transplant.

CDR3 bases: TGCGCCAGCAGCCAAGATTTCGAGTTTTTGGGAGATACGCAGTATTTT. It encodes CASSQDFEFLGDTQYF. The rearrangement joins TRBV4-3 to TRBJ2-3, with D uncertain. V lost 0 bases and J lost 5, with 15 bases in between. This CDR3 has 16 residues. CDR1 LGHNA and CDR2 YSLEER come from the germline V gene.